This T cell receptor (beta chain) was captured by sequencing in a study of blood T cell repertoires in COVID-19. Study-level background: Spain, Italy and the United States supplied samples that represented acute and convalescent COVID-19. From T cells, B-cell-depleted T cells, or PBMCs came the material, which was cDNA or gDNA.

Some clones are missing from TCRdb's copy, which holds only in-frame ones; the method was immunoSEQ multiplex PCR. The sample includes approximately 53,000 clones, about 90% of them seen just once. Sequenced material: peripheral blood. This sequence originates from a human donor in a cohort sampled during active COVID-19.

The DNA of the CDR3 is TGCGCCAGCAGCCAAAAGCGGGGGACTAGCACAGATACGCAGTATTTT. Residues: CASSQKRGTSTDTQYF. J is TRBJ2-3 and V is TRBV5-1; TRBD2 aligns across 8 bases. This CDR3 is 16 amino acids long. Germline CDR1 SGHRS, CDR2 YFSETQ. V was pared by 4 bases and J by 0 bases, with 7 bases of the junction left unmatched.